This T cell receptor beta chain is from a study of blood T cells in healthy people across ages. Study context: Using template switching, researchers captured about one barcoded beta molecule for each two T cells.

Sample-barcoded 5' priming and a J-beta primer mix drove a second PCR of roughly 7 to 11 cycles. Every individual sample yielded 3 million or more paired-end reads (each containing CDR3). TCRdb reprocessed the 5' RACE reads via MiXCR and lists one record per CDR3 protein. The sample lists over a million distinct CDR3 sequences, 40% to 50% occurring once. V gave up 6 bases and J gave up 8 bases; unmatched junction bases: 7. This CDR3 spans 13 amino acids. Each sample had at least 6.5 million PBMCs isolated. The sample consisted of blood. This sequence originates from a woman in her fifties or sixties in good health. The chain employs TRBV12-3 or TRBV12-4 and TRBJ2-1; 7 nucleotides agree with TRBD1. DNA for the CDR3: TGTGCCAGCAGAAGGACAGGTGGAGATGAGCAGTTCTTC. It specifies CASRRTGGDEQFF.